The clone carrying this T cell receptor (beta chain) has a single count. J gave up 7 bases and V 7 bases, and 6 bases lay outside the gene matches. Germline assignment: CDR1 SGDLS and CDR2 YYNGEE. The CDR3 totals 13 residues. In the original analysis: From reference gene primer amplification, estimates of nucleated cell counts were derived. TCRdb's table, derived via immunoSEQ multiplex PCR, lists solely in-frame clones and lacks some. V and J calls and clone size are as listed in that table; D and trimming were resolved from the DNA. The sample has about 380,000 clones, 87% seen once. The source of the sample is a study of blood T cell repertoires in COVID-19. About the study: From T cells, B-cell-depleted T cells, or PBMCs came the material, which was cDNA or gDNA.

The sequenced sample consisted of PBMCs or T cells enriched from blood (not recorded which). The TCR sequence derives from a man under 40 who had recovered from COVID-19. The chain combines TRBV9 with TRBJ1-2; the match to TRBD1 covers 11 bases. The CDR3 bases are TGTGCCAGCCTCGGACAGGGGGCAGCTGGCTACACCTTC. Its translation is CASLGQGAAGYTF.